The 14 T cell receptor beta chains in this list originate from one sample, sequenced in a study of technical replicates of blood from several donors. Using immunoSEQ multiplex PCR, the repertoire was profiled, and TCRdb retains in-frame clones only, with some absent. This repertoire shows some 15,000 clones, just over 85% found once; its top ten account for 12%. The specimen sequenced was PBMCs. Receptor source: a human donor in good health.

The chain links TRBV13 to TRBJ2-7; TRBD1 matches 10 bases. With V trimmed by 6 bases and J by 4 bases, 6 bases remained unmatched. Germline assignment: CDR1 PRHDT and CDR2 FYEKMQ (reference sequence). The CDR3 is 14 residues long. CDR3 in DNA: TGTGCCAGCAGTCCACGGGACAGGGGTTACGAGCAGTACTTC. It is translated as CASSPRDRGYEQYF.

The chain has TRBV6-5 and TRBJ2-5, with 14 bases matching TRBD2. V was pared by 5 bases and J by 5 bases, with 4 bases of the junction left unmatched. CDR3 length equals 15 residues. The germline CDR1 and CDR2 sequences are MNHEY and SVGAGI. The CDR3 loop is CASSRTSGRWETQYF. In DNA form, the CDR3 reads TGTGCCAGCAGTCGGACTAGCGGGAGGTGGGAGACCCAGTACTTC.

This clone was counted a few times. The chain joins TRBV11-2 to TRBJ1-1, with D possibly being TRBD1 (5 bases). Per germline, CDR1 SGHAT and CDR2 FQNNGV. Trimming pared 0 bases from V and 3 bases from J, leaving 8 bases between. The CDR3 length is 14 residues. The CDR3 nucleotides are TGTGCCAGCAGCTTAGACGCAGGGTACACTGAAGCTTTCTTT. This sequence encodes CASSLDAGYTEAFF.

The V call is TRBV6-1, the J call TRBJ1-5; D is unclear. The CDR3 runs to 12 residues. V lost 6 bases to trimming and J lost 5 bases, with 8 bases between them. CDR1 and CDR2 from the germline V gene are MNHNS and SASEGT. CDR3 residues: CASRESDQPQHF. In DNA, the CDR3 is TGTGCCAGCAGGGAGAGCGATCAGCCCCAGCATTTT.

CDR3: CASSRGGVAYNEQFF. The CDR3 DNA is TGTGCCAGCTCCCGGGGGGGGGTAGCCTACAATGAGCAGTTCTTC. This rearrangement joins TRBV25-1 to TRBJ2-1, with 8 bases that match TRBD2. This CDR3 has 15 amino acids. Germline V lookup: CDR1 MGHDK, CDR2 SYGVNS. With 8 bases clipped from V and 2 bases from J, the junction kept 8 bases outside the gene matches. The full variable domain, with the rest looked up from reference TRBV25-1 and TRBJ2-1, is EADIYQTPRYLVIGTGKKITLECSQTMGHDKMYWYQQDPGMELHLIHYSYGVNSTEKGDLSSESTVSRIRTEHFPLTLESARPSHTSQYLCASSRGGVAYNEQFFGPGTRLTVL.

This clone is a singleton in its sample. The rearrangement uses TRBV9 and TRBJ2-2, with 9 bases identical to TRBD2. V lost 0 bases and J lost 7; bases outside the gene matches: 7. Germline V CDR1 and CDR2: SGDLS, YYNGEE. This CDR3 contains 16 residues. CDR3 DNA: TGTGCCAGCAGCGTAGATGCGGGAGGGCCGTTCGGGGAGCTGTTTTTT. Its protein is CASSVDAGGPFGELFF.

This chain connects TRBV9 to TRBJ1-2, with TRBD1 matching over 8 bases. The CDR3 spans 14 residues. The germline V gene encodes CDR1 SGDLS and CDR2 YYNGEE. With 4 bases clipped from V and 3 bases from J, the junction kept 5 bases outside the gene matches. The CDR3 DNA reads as TGTGCCAGCAGCCAACAGGGGGGATACTATGGCTACACCTTC. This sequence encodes CASSQQGGYYGYTF.

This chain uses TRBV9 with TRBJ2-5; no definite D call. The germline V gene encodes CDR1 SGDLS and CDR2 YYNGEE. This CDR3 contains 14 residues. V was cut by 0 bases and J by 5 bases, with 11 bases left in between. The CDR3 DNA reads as TGTGCCAGCAGCGTAGATCAAGCGCGGGAGACCCAGTACTTC. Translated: CASSVDQARETQYF.

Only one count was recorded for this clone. The CDR3 reads CASSSVDRNQETQYF. CDR3 DNA: TGTGCCAGCAGCTCCGTTGACAGAAACCAAGAGACCCAGTACTTC. The chain uses TRBV7-8 and TRBJ2-5, with D tentatively TRBD1 (5 bases). V shed 4 bases and J shed 0 bases, with 12 bases lying between them. This CDR3 has 15 residues. Germline assignment: CDR1 SGHVS and CDR2 FQNEAQ.

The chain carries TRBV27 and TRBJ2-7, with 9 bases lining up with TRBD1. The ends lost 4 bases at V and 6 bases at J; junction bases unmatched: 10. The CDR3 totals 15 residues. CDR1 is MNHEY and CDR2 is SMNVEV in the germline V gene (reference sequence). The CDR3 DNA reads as TGTGCCAGCAGTTCCCCGGGACAGGGCTTTGGCGAGCAGTACTTC. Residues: CASSSPGQGFGEQYF.

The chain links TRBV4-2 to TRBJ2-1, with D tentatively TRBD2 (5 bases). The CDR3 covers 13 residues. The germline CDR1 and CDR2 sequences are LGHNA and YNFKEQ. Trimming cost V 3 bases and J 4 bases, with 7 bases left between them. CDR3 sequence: CASSHRDYNEQFF. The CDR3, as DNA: TGTGCCAGCAGCCACCGGGATTACAATGAGCAGTTCTTC.

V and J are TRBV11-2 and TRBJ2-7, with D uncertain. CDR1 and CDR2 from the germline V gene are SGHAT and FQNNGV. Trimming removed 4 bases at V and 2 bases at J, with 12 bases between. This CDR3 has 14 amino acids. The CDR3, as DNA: TGTGCCAGCAGCTCCAACAGTCCAGCCTACGAGCAGTACTTC. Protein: CASSSNSPAYEQYF.

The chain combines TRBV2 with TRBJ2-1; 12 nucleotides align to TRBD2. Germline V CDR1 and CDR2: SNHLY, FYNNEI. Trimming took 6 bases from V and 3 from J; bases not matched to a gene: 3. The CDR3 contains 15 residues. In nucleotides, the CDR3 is TGTGCCAGCAGGCCGGGACTAGCGGGCTACAATGAGCAGTTCTTC. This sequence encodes CASRPGLAGYNEQFF.

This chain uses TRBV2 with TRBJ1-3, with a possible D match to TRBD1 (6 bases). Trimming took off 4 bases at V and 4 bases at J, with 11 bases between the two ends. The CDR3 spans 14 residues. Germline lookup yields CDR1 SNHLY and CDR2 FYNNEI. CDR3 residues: CASSGTGSGNTIYF. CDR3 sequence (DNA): TGTGCCAGCAGTGGTACAGGGTCCGGAAACACCATATATTTT.